This T cell receptor beta chain is drawn from a study of vaccination effects on CD4 cells after COVID-19. As for the study in general: Post-vaccine draws lagged the second dose by a median of 72 days.

With respect to this clone: Its cognate antigen is unknown.

Germline V CDR1 and CDR2: LGHNA, YSLEER. V lost 2 bases to trimming and J lost 0 bases, with 8 bases between them. The length of the CDR3 is 15 residues. Sequencing in the ViraFEST assay came after antigen-specific CD4+ T cells had been expanded with viral peptide pools, which were used to stimulate PBMC. Culturing for around eleven days preceded CD4+ T cell isolation. Participants got two doses of BNT162b2 or mRNA-1273 vaccine. The method was immunoSEQ multiplex PCR; TCRdb's version includes in-frame clones alone and lacks a portion of them. The table has 64,000 or so clones, around 80% seen once. This TCR derives from a human donor who received a COVID-19 vaccine. The chain employs TRBV4-3 and TRBJ1-3; D is undetermined. Sequencing was performed on CD4+ T cells from PBMCs cultured with HCoV-OC43 spike peptides, taken after COVID-19 vaccination. The subset was: HCoV-OC43 spike overlapping peptide pool stimulation. In DNA, the CDR3 is TGCGCCAGCAGCCAATCTACCTACTCTGGAAACACCATATATTTT. Protein: CASSQSTYSGNTIYF.